The rows below give T cell receptor beta chains drawn from one sample of a study of T-cell reconstitution after alpha-beta-depleted transplantation in children. Via MiXCR, TCRdb re-called the PCR reads, giving one row per CDR3 protein. The data contain some 200,000 distinct CDR3 sequences, 13% to 15% of them singletons. The specimen was PBMCs from the stem cell graft donor, collected from the stem cell graft. Receptor source: a human donor who donated a stem cell graft to a child with acute lymphoblastic leukemia. CDR3s include the opening cysteine and the closing phenylalanine or tryptophan. The D gene is left open where the match is weak. A clone size is listed for some rows: how often the clone was seen (once, few, many), or a class if it is expanded.

v_gene: TRBV5-1; abundance: many; j_gene: TRBJ2-1; d_gene: TRBD2; CDR3aa: CASSSLPSGSNEQFF; CDR3nt: TGCGCCAGCAGCTCGTTACCTAGCGGGAGCAATGAGCAGTTCTTC
v_gene: TRBV4-2; abundance: .; j_gene: TRBJ2-7; d_gene: TRBD1; CDR3aa: CASSGGQGSYEQYF; CDR3nt: TGTGCCAGCAGCGGTGGACAGGGATCCTACGAGCAGTACTTC
v_gene: TRBV20-1; abundance: .; j_gene: TRBJ2-1; d_gene: TRBD2; CDR3aa: CSARGLARYNEQFF; CDR3nt: TGCAGTGCTAGAGGACTAGCGAGATACAATGAGCAGTTCTTC
v_gene: TRBV15; abundance: many; j_gene: TRBJ1-1; d_gene: .; CDR3aa: CATSRVRRTEAFF; CDR3nt: TGTGCCACCAGCAGAGTCCGGCGCACTGAAGCTTTCTTT
v_gene: TRBV20-1; abundance: few; j_gene: TRBJ1-2; d_gene: .; CDR3aa: CSARDPGRPIYGYTF; CDR3nt: TGCAGTGCTAGAGATCCAGGCAGGCCGATCTATGGCTACACCTTC
v_gene: TRBV12-3/TRBV12-4; abundance: many; j_gene: TRBJ2-4; d_gene: TRBD1; CDR3aa: CASSQTGVNIQYF; CDR3nt: TGTGCCAGCAGCCAGACAGGGGTGAACATTCAGTACTTC
v_gene: TRBV5-1; abundance: many; j_gene: TRBJ2-7; d_gene: .; CDR3aa: CASSFDGTYEQYF; CDR3nt: TGCGCCAGCAGCTTCGACGGGACCTACGAGCAGTACTTC
v_gene: TRBV10-3; abundance: few; j_gene: TRBJ1-2; d_gene: TRBD1; CDR3aa: CAISESARGARDRIYGYTF; CDR3nt: TGTGCCATCAGTGAGTCGGCTCGGGGGGCAAGGGACAGGATCTATGGCTACACCTTC
v_gene: TRBV12-3/TRBV12-4; abundance: .; j_gene: TRBJ1-1; d_gene: .; CDR3aa: CASSLTPREAFF; CDR3nt: TGTGCCAGCAGTTTGACACCACGGGAAGCTTTCTTT
v_gene: TRBV29-1; abundance: many; j_gene: TRBJ1-5; d_gene: TRBD1; CDR3aa: CSVGDRGNQPQHF; CDR3nt: TGCAGCGTTGGGGACAGGGGAAATCAGCCCCAGCATTTT
v_gene: TRBV20-1; abundance: .; j_gene: TRBJ2-1; d_gene: TRBD2; CDR3aa: CSARGTGATSGGGEQFF; CDR3nt: TGCAGTGCTAGGGGGACAGGGGCGACTAGCGGGGGAGGGGAGCAGTTCTTC
v_gene: TRBV12-3/TRBV12-4; abundance: .; j_gene: TRBJ2-3; d_gene: TRBD2; CDR3aa: CASKRRAGGSPVTDTQYF; CDR3nt: TGTGCCAGCAAGAGGAGGGCGGGAGGAAGTCCGGTCACAGATACGCAGTATTTT
v_gene: TRBV27; abundance: many; j_gene: TRBJ1-5; d_gene: .; CDR3aa: CASSERANQPQHF; CDR3nt: TGTGCCAGCAGTGAAAGGGCCAATCAGCCCCAGCATTTT
v_gene: TRBV5-1; abundance: many; j_gene: TRBJ2-5; d_gene: .; CDR3aa: CASSVPAQETQYF; CDR3nt: TGCGCCAGCAGCGTCCCGGCCCAAGAGACCCAGTACTTC
v_gene: TRBV4-1; abundance: many; j_gene: TRBJ2-7; d_gene: .; CDR3aa: CASSTQPSPSYEQYF; CDR3nt: TGCGCCAGCAGCACGCAACCCAGTCCCTCCTACGAGCAGTACTTC
v_gene: TRBV10-3; abundance: many; j_gene: TRBJ2-4; d_gene: TRBD1; CDR3aa: CAISEGTGYAKNIQYF; CDR3nt: TGTGCCATCAGTGAGGGGACAGGCTACGCCAAAAACATTCAGTACTTC
v_gene: TRBV19; abundance: .; j_gene: TRBJ2-1; d_gene: .; CDR3aa: CASSIVAGGGKNEQFF; CDR3nt: TGTGCCAGTAGTATAGTGGCAGGCGGAGGTAAAAATGAGCAGTTCTTC
v_gene: TRBV3-1; abundance: .; j_gene: TRBJ2-6; d_gene: .; CDR3aa: CASSQGQSGANVLTF; CDR3nt: TGTGCCAGCAGCCAAGGACAGTCTGGGGCCAACGTCCTGACTTTC
v_gene: TRBV15; abundance: .; j_gene: TRBJ2-3; d_gene: .; CDR3aa: CATSRGGDPTQYF; CDR3nt: TGTGCCACCAGCAGAGGTGGCGACCCTACGCAGTATTTT
v_gene: TRBV28; abundance: many; j_gene: TRBJ2-4; d_gene: .; CDR3aa: CASSSSTVLAKNIQYF; CDR3nt: TGTGCCAGCAGTTCCTCGACTGTACTAGCCAAAAACATTCAGTACTTC
v_gene: TRBV6-1; abundance: many; j_gene: TRBJ1-1; d_gene: .; CDR3aa: CASSDGGTTEAFF; CDR3nt: TGTGCCAGCAGTGACGGGGGCACCACTGAAGCTTTCTTT
v_gene: TRBV4-1; abundance: many; j_gene: TRBJ2-7; d_gene: .; CDR3aa: CASSQEGRREQYF; CDR3nt: TGCGCCAGCAGCCAAGAGGGGCGTAGGGAGCAGTACTTC
v_gene: TRBV10-3; abundance: many; j_gene: TRBJ2-7; d_gene: .; CDR3aa: CAISGSSYEQYF; CDR3nt: TGTGCCATCAGCGGGAGTTCCTACGAGCAGTACTTC
v_gene: TRBV20-1; abundance: .; j_gene: TRBJ2-1; d_gene: .; CDR3aa: CSGSGTYNEQFF; CDR3nt: TGCAGTGGATCGGGGACCTACAATGAGCAGTTCTTC
v_gene: TRBV20-1; abundance: many; j_gene: TRBJ2-7; d_gene: .; CDR3aa: CSAHLSSYEQYF; CDR3nt: TGCAGTGCTCACCTTAGCAGCTACGAGCAGTACTTC
v_gene: TRBV11-2; abundance: many; j_gene: TRBJ1-6; d_gene: .; CDR3aa: CASSSARGESPLHF; CDR3nt: TGTGCCAGCAGCTCAGCCCGGGGCGAGTCACCCCTCCACTTT
v_gene: TRBV5-1; abundance: many; j_gene: TRBJ2-7; d_gene: TRBD1; CDR3aa: CASSLGDRGQGGDLGYEQYF; CDR3nt: TGCGCCAGCAGCTTGGGAGACAGGGGCCAAGGTGGCGATTTGGGCTACGAGCAGTACTTC
v_gene: TRBV5-1; abundance: many; j_gene: TRBJ2-7; d_gene: .; CDR3aa: CASSLANGPRAHEQYF; CDR3nt: TGCGCCAGCAGCTTGGCCAACGGTCCCAGGGCCCACGAGCAGTACTTC
v_gene: TRBV27; abundance: many; j_gene: TRBJ2-2; d_gene: .; CDR3aa: CASSLTVLNTGELFF; CDR3nt: TGTGCCAGCAGTCTGACAGTCTTGAACACCGGGGAGCTGTTTTTT
v_gene: TRBV6-5; abundance: .; j_gene: TRBJ1-5; d_gene: TRBD1; CDR3aa: CASSYLDRAMTYQPQHF; CDR3nt: TGTGCCAGCAGTTACCTGGACAGGGCGATGACTTATCAGCCCCAGCATTTT
v_gene: TRBV10-3; abundance: many; j_gene: TRBJ2-3; d_gene: .; CDR3aa: CAISESPGAGTDTQYF; CDR3nt: TGTGCCATCAGTGAGTCCCCGGGAGCGGGCACAGATACGCAGTATTTT
v_gene: TRBV5-1; abundance: many; j_gene: TRBJ1-5; d_gene: .; CDR3aa: CASSLEGSNSNQPQHF; CDR3nt: TGCGCCAGCAGCTTGGAGGGATCAAATAGCAATCAGCCCCAGCATTTT
v_gene: TRBV3-1; abundance: many; j_gene: TRBJ1-4; d_gene: TRBD1; CDR3aa: CASSRRTGGIGEKLFF; CDR3nt: TGTGCCAGCAGCCGACGGACAGGGGGCATCGGTGAAAAACTGTTTTTT
v_gene: TRBV27; abundance: many; j_gene: TRBJ2-2; d_gene: .; CDR3aa: CASRPVNTGELFF; CDR3nt: TGTGCCAGCAGACCGGTCAACACCGGGGAGCTGTTTTTT
v_gene: TRBV5-1; abundance: many; j_gene: TRBJ2-2; d_gene: TRBD2; CDR3aa: CASWTSGRGTGELFF; CDR3nt: TGCGCCAGCTGGACTAGCGGCCGGGGCACCGGGGAGCTGTTTTTT
v_gene: TRBV20-1; abundance: many; j_gene: TRBJ1-6; d_gene: .; CDR3aa: CSAPRGTGNNSPLHF; CDR3nt: TGCAGTGCGCCTCGGGGCACAGGGAATAATTCACCCCTCCACTTT
v_gene: TRBV24-1; abundance: few; j_gene: TRBJ1-4; d_gene: .; CDR3aa: CATSRGGASNEKLFF; CDR3nt: TGTGCCACCAGTCGGGGAGGAGCCTCAAATGAAAAACTGTTTTTT
v_gene: TRBV6-2/TRBV6-3; abundance: .; j_gene: TRBJ2-3; d_gene: .; CDR3aa: CASSYRGGTSTDTQYF; CDR3nt: TGTGCCAGCAGTTATCGGGGAGGCACGTCCACAGATACGCAGTATTTT
v_gene: TRBV27; abundance: many; j_gene: TRBJ2-3; d_gene: TRBD1; CDR3aa: CASRRQGTPDTQYF; CDR3nt: TGTGCCAGCAGGAGACAGGGGACCCCAGATACGCAGTATTTT
v_gene: TRBV29-1; abundance: many; j_gene: TRBJ2-5; d_gene: TRBD2; CDR3aa: CSPRVGTSGTGTQYF; CDR3nt: TGCAGCCCTAGGGTCGGGACTAGCGGGACAGGGACCCAGTACTTC
v_gene: TRBV3-1; abundance: .; j_gene: TRBJ2-1; d_gene: .; CDR3aa: CATCRDPSSYNEQFF; CDR3nt: TGTGCCACCTGCCGGGACCCGAGTTCCTACAATGAGCAGTTCTTC
v_gene: TRBV5-1; abundance: many; j_gene: TRBJ1-2; d_gene: TRBD1; CDR3aa: CASRPGQGNYGYTF; CDR3nt: TGCGCCAGCAGACCCGGACAGGGGAACTATGGCTACACCTTC
v_gene: TRBV5-1; abundance: many; j_gene: TRBJ2-5; d_gene: TRBD1; CDR3aa: CASSSTGEQETQYF; CDR3nt: TGCGCCAGCAGCTCAACAGGGGAACAAGAGACCCAGTACTTC
v_gene: TRBV28; abundance: .; j_gene: TRBJ2-1; d_gene: .; CDR3aa: CASSLEPSEGSYNEQFF; CDR3nt: TGTGCCAGCAGTTTAGAGCCATCAGAGGGTTCCTACAATGAGCAGTTCTTC
v_gene: TRBV19; abundance: many; j_gene: TRBJ1-1; d_gene: .; CDR3aa: CASSAQGDGDTEAFF; CDR3nt: TGTGCCAGTAGTGCCCAAGGCGATGGAGACACTGAAGCTTTCTTT
v_gene: TRBV27; abundance: .; j_gene: TRBJ1-1; d_gene: .; CDR3aa: CASSLLGTNTEAFF; CDR3nt: TGTGCCAGCAGTTTATTGGGCACGAACACTGAAGCTTTCTTT
v_gene: TRBV11-2; abundance: .; j_gene: TRBJ2-3; d_gene: .; CDR3aa: CASSLDVSPLDTQYF; CDR3nt: TGTGCCAGCAGCTTAGATGTCTCGCCGCTAGATACGCAGTATTTT